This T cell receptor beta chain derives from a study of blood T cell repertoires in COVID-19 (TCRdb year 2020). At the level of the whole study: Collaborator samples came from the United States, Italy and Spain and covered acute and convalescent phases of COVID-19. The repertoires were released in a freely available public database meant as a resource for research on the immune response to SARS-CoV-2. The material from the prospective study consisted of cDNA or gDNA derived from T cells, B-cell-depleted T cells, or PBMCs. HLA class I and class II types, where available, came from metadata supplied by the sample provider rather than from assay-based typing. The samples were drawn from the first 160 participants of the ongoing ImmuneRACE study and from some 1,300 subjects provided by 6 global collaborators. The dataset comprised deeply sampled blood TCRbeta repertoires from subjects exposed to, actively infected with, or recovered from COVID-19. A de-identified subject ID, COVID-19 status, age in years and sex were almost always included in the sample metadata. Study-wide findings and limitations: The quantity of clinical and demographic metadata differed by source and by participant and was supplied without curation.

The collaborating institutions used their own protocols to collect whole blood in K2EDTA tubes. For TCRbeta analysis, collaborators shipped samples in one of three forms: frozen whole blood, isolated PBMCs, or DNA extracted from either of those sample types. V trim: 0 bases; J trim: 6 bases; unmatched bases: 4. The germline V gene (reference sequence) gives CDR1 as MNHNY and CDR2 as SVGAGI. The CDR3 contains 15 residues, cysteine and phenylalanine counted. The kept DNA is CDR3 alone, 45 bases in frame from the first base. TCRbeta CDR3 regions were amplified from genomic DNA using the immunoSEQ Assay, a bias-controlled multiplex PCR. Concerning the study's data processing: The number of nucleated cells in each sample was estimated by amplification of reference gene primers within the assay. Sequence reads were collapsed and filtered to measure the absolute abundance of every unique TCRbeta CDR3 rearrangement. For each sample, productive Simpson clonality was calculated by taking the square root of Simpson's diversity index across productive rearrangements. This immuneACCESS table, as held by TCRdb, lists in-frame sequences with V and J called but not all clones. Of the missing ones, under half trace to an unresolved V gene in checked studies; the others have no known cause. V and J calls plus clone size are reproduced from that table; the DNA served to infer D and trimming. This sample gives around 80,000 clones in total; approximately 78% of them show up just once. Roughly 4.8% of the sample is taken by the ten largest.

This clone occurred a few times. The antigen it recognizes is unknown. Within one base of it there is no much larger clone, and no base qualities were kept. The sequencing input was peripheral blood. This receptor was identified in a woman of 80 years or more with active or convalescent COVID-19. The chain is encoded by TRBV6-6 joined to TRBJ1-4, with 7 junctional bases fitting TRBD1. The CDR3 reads CASSYSLGGDEKLFF. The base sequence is TGTGCCAGCAGTTACTCTTTAGGGGGCGATGAAAAACTGTTTTTT.